This T cell receptor beta chain was captured in a study of blood T cells in healthy people across ages (dated by TCRdb to between 2015 and 2016). Notes on the research overall: In model experiments, template switching captured about one uniquely barcoded TCR beta cDNA molecule for every two T cells. To avoid experimental bias, donors of different ages were randomly spread across the sequencing lanes. For two donors (one aged 18 to 30 and one aged 80 or older), the study analyzed two additional independent replicas of 1 million unique cDNA reads from the same blood draw. Four age groups were formed from the donors: young (average approximately 16 years), middle-aged (approximately 40), aged (62) and long-lived (approximately 78). Using deep sequencing normalized with unique cDNA molecular identifiers, the study measured how TCR beta repertoire diversity changes with age.

CDR1 SEHNR and CDR2 FQNEAQ are derived from the germline V gene (reference sequence). V is clipped by 3 bases and J by 8 bases, and the sequence between their germline boundaries is 17 bases long. The CDR3 spans 15 residues, from the cysteine through the phenylalanine. CDR3 DNA only is kept here, 45 bases in frame from base 1. General conclusions and limits of the study: Compared with the aged group, the long-lived group had more naive CD4+ T cells, fewer expanded clones and increased TCR diversity, a pattern suggesting age selection. Estimates of total diversity based on one million sequenced T cells were regarded as lower bounds and as underestimates. Observed TCR beta diversity correlated strongly with the percentage of naive T cells measured by flow cytometry. Conclusive comparison of naive and antigen-experienced compartments was prevented by the profiling of bulk unsorted PBMCs. The CMV infection status of donors was not known, potentially confounding age-related changes in expanded clonotypes. As age increased, observed TCR beta diversity per million T cells dropped in a roughly linear way, and a significant reduction was already evident by age about 40.

Systemically healthy Caucasian individuals from Russia, around 39 in total and aged about 6 to 100 years, were included as donors. Each donor gave about 9.7 milliliters of peripheral blood, drawn into EDTA-treated Vacutainer tubes. Ficoll-Paque density-gradient centrifugation was used to isolate PBMCs, with at least 7 million per sample. Total RNA, at least 6 micrograms per sample, was extracted from PBMCs with Trizol reagent. For every donor, flow cytometry on a PBMC aliquot measured the percentage of naive CD45RAhigh/CD27high T cells. Of note for this clonotype: Its recognized antigen is unknown. One base away there is no much larger clone; base qualities are not given.

Libraries were prepared through 5' RACE. Sequenced using an Illumina HiSeq 2500. A second PCR of about 7 to 12 cycles was run with a J-beta primer mix and a sample-barcoded 5' primer. Each TCR beta cDNA molecule received a unique molecular identifier from a template-switch 5' adaptor carrying 12 random nucleotides. Each sample yielded at least 2.5 million CDR3-containing paired-end reads. First-strand cDNA synthesis was performed from all RNA using the Mint cDNA synthesis kit, with priming by a TRBC-specific oligonucleotide. All cDNA was treated with uracil-DNA glycosylase and then went through a first 18-cycle PCR with the universal primers M1SS and BC2_uni_R. From the authors' description of their analysis: For normalization, 1 million high-quality reads were randomly selected from each sample, with every read carrying a distinct molecular identifier. Reads sharing molecular identifiers were discarded rather than binned into consensus sequences. MiTCR, with a Q25 quality threshold and the strictest error-elimination algorithm, was used for CDR3 identification, clonotype clustering and error correction. A nonparametric unseen species model using Euler transformation provided a lower-bound estimate of total TCR beta diversity. TCRdb passed the public sequencing reads through fastp at Q25 and MiXCR, retaining productive beta sequences. Rows with a matching CDR3 protein are joined into one entry that keeps the most common DNA and genes. What appears here as the V and J calls and clone size reflects TCRdb's work, not the paper's. The sample yields 800,000 to 900,000 distinct CDR3 sequences; approximately 65% were counted once. Jointly, the top ten make up about 30% of the sample.

The TCR originated in a man aged 30-40 years in good health. The rearranged chain carries TRBV7-9 and TRBJ2-1, and perhaps TRBD1 as D gene, on 5 matching bases. Sample: blood. The DNA is TGTGCCAGCAGCTTTACTCGCCCAGGGTACGATGAGCAGTTCTTC. Translation gives CASSFTRPGYDEQFF.